This T cell receptor beta chain was sequenced in a study of blood T cell repertoires in COVID-19. About the research overall: COVID-19 samples from acute and convalescent phases originated in the United States, Italy and Spain. PBMCs, B-cell-depleted T cells, or T cells were the source of the cDNA or gDNA that made up the material.

The germline V gene encodes CDR1 SGDLS and CDR2 YYNGEE. The CDR3 totals 13 residues. V was shortened by 3 bases and J by 4 bases, with 10 bases between the two germline ends. As originally analysed: Cell counts per sample came from amplifying reference gene primers. Only in-frame clones appear in the TCRdb table, and some are missing; sequencing was by immunoSEQ multiplex PCR. Clonal size and the V and J genes are those of that table, whereas D and trimming came from the DNA. The sample records 150,000 to 200,000 clones, about nine tenths being singletons. The chain carries TRBV9 and TRBJ1-1, with D possibly matching TRBD1 (6 bases). The sequencing sample was made of peripheral blood. This receptor was obtained from a man between 65 and 80 years old with acute or convalescent COVID-19. CDR3 in amino acids: CASSAQGSTEAFF. Written as DNA, the CDR3 is TGTGCCAGCAGCGCACAGGGCTCCACTGAAGCTTTCTTT.